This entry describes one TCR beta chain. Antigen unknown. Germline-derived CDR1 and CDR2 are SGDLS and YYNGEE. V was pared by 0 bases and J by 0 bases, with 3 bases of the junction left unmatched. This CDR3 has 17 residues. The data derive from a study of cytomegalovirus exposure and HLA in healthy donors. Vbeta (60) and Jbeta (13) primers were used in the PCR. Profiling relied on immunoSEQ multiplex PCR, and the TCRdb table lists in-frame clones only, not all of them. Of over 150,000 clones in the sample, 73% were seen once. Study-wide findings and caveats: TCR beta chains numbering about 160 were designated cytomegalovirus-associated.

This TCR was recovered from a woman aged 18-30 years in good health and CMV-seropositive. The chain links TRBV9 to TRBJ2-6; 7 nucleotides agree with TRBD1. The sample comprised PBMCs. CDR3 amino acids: CASSVATGDSGANVLTF. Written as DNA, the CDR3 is TGTGCCAGCAGCGTAGCTACAGGGGACTCTGGGGCCAACGTCCTGACTTTC.